This T cell receptor (beta chain) is drawn from a study of human T cells and chemical hapten exposure. For the study at large: Minor volume differences among pooled libraries chiefly drove per-sample TCR yield variation. Study findings and constraints: Sensitization with DPC brought no change to TCRs above 1 in 1000 in frequency.

The sample holds a few counts of this clonotype. Its antigen is unknown. Germline V lookup: CDR1 SGHAT, CDR2 FQNNGV. Trimming shortened V by 3 bases and J by 0 bases, and 8 bases separated the two germline ends. The CDR3 extends over 15 amino acids. The library attached unique molecular identifiers to individual cDNA molecules. Authors' data handling: Between roughly 20,000 and 700,000 TCRs appeared in each sample, and the median stood at approximately 100,000. TCRdb independently ran MiXCR on the RACE reads; one entry per CDR3 protein. The authors' filters were not applied to this entry. The table includes roughly 120,000 distinct CDR3 sequences, more than 7.5% detected once. Indicated time point: healthy volunteer bleed at 2 weeks. Total RNA came from unfractionated whole blood.

This receptor was obtained from a male donor in good health. Some clones in this sample may be carry-over from other donors' samples. Sequenced sample: whole blood. J is TRBJ2-2 and V is TRBV11-2; D uncertain. The CDR3 DNA is TGTGCCAGCAGCTTGAGGCAGACGAACACCGGGGAGCTGTTTTTT. Its translation: CASSLRQTNTGELFF.